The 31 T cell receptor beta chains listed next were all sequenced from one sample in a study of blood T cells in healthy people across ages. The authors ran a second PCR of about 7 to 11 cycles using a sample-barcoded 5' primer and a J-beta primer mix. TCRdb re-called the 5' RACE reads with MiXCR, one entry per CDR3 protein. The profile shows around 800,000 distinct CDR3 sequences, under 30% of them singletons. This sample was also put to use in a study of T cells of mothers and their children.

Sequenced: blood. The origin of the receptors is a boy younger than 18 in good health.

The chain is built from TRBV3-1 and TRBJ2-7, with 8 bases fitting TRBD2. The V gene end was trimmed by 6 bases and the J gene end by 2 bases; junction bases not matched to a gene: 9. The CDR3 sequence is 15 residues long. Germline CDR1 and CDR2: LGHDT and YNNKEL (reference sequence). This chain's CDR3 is CASSFRSSGPYEQYF. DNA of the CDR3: TGTGCCAGCAGTTTTAGGTCTAGCGGGCCCTACGAGCAGTACTTC.

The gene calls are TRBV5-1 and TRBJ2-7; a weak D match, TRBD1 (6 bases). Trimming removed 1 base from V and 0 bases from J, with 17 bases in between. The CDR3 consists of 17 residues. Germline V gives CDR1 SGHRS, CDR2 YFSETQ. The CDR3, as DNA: TGCGCCAGCAGCTTGTACGGCCCGAGGGGGAGCTCCTACGAGCAGTACTTC. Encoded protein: CASSLYGPRGSSYEQYF.

Here the CDR3 reads CSARPGGVDTQYF. CDR3 in DNA: TGCAGTGCTAGACCGGGAGGTGTAGATACGCAGTATTTT. The J gene is TRBJ2-3, the V gene TRBV20-1, with 7 positions matching TRBD2. The germline V gene has CDR1 DFQATT and CDR2 SNEGSKA (reference sequence). The CDR3 contains 13 residues. With V trimmed by 2 bases and J by 5 bases, 4 bases remained unmatched.

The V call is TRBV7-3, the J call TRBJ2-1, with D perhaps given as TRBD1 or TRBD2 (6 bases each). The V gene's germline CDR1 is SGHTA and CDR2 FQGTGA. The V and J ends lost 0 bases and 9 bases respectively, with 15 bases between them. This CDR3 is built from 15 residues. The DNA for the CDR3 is TGTGCCAGCAGCTTAACTCTAGGGGGGCCGGGTGAGCAGTTCTTC. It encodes CASSLTLGGPGEQFF. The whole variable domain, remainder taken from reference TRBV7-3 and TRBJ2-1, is GAGVSQTPSNKVTEKGKYVELRCDPISGHTALYWYRQSLGQGPEFLIYFQGTGAADDSGLPNDRFFAVRPEGSVSTLKIQRTERGDSAVYLCASSLTLGGPGEQFFGPGTRLTVL.

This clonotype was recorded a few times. CDR3 DNA sequence: TGCGCCAGCAGCTTGGGGGACTCGAGTACCGGGGAGCTGTTTTTT. Its protein is CASSLGDSSTGELFF. The chain recombines TRBV5-1 with TRBJ2-2, with D perhaps matching TRBD2 (6 bases). Trimming removed 0 bases at V and 5 bases at J, with 11 bases between. CDR1 is SGHRS and CDR2 is YFSETQ in the germline V gene. The CDR3 is 15 amino acids. The variable domain in full, completed from reference TRBV5-1 and TRBJ2-2, reads KAGVTQTPRYLIKTRGQQVTLSCSPISGHRSVSWYQQTPGQGLQFLFEYFSETQRNKGNFPGRFSGRQFSNSRSEMNVSTLELGDSALYLCASSLGDSSTGELFFGEGSRLTVL.

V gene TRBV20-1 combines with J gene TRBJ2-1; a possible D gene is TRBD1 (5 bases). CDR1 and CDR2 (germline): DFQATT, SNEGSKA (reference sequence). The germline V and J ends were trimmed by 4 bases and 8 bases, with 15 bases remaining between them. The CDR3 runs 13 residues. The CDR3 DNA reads TGCAGTGCTACAGGGCCCTATGTCGATGAGCAGTTCTTC. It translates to CSATGPYVDEQFF.

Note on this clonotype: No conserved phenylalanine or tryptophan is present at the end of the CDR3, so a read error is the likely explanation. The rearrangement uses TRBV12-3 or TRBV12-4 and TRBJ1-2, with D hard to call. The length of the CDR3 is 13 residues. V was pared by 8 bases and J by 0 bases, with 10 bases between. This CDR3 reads CASRDPANYGYTL. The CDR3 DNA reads TGTGCCAGCCGAGACCCGGCTAACTATGGCTACACCCTC.

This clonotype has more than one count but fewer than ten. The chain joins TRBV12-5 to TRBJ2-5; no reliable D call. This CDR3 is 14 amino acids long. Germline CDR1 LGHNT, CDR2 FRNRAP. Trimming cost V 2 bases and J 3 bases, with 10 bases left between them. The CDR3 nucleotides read TGTGCTAGTGGTTTGCCCGGGCTCGAAGAGACCCAGTACTTC. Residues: CASGLPGLEETQYF.

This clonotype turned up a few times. The CDR3 here is CASSAVQGQGPLGEQYF. CDR3 in DNA: TGTGCCAGCAGCGCCGTCCAGGGACAGGGGCCTTTGGGGGAGCAGTACTTC. The chain links TRBV11-2 to TRBJ2-7, with 10 bases identical to TRBD1. Germline V gene sequence: CDR1 SGHAT, CDR2 FQNNGV. The CDR3 is 17 amino acids. Trimming cost V 5 bases and J 7 bases; bases outside gene matches: 17.

CDR3 loop: CATTSGGGKSADTQYF. In nucleotides, the CDR3 is TGTGCCACGACTAGCGGGGGGGGCAAGAGTGCAGATACGCAGTATTTT. The chain carries TRBV6-2 or TRBV6-3 and TRBJ2-3; 14 nucleotides match TRBD2. CDR3 size: 16 residues. J was trimmed by 4 bases and V by 10 bases; bases with no gene match: 10. Germline V gene sequence: CDR1 MNHEY, CDR2 SVGEGT.

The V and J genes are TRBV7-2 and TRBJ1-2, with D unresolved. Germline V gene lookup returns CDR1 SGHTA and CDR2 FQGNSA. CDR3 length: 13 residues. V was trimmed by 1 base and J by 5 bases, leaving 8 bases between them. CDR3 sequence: CASSLEAGYGYTF. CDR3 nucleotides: TGTGCCAGCAGCTTAGAAGCGGGGTATGGCTACACCTTC.

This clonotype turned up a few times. CDR3 DNA sequence: TGTGCCAGCAGCTTAGGAGGGACTAGCGGAGACAATGAGCAGTTCTTC. Residues: CASSLGGTSGDNEQFF. The rearrangement joins TRBV7-2 to TRBJ2-1; 11 bases align to TRBD2. This CDR3 is built from 16 residues. With V trimmed by 1 base and J by 5 bases, 4 bases remained unmatched. Germline CDR1 is SGHTA and CDR2 is FQGNSA.

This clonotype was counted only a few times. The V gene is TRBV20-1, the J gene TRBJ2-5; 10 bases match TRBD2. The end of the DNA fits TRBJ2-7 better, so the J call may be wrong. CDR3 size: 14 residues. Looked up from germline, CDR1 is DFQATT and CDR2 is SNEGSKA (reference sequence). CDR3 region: CSACGTSEAYEQYF. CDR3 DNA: TGCAGTGCTTGCGGGACTAGCGAAGCCTACGAGCAGTACTTC.

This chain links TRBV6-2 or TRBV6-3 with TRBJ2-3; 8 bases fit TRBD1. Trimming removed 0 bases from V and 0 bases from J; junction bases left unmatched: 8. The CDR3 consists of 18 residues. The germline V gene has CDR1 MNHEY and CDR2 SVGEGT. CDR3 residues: CASSYSNRGTDSTDTQYF. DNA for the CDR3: TGTGCCAGCAGTTACTCGAACAGGGGGACGGATAGCACAGATACGCAGTATTTT.

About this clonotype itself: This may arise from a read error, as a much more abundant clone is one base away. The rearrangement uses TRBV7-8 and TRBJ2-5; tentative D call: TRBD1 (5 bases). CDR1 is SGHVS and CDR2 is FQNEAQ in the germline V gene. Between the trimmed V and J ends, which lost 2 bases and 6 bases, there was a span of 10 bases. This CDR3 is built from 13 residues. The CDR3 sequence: CASSLHRHQTQYF. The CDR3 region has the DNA TGTGCCAGCAGCTTACACAGGCATCAGACCCAGTACTTC.

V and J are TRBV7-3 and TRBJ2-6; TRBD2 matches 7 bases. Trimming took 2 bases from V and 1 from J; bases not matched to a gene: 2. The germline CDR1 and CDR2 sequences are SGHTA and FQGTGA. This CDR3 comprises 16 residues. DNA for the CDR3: TGTGCCAGCAGCTTAGAAGCGGGGTCTGGGGCCAACGTCCTGACTTTC. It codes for CASSLEAGSGANVLTF.

The CDR3 spells CASSSNGEQPQHF. CDR3 nucleotide sequence: TGCGCCAGCAGCTCGAACGGGGAACAGCCCCAGCATTTT. This chain uses TRBV5-1 with TRBJ1-5; D remains unclear. The V and J ends lost 3 bases and 7 bases respectively, with 11 bases between them. The CDR3 consists of 13 residues. Germline V gene lookup returns CDR1 SGHRS and CDR2 YFSETQ.

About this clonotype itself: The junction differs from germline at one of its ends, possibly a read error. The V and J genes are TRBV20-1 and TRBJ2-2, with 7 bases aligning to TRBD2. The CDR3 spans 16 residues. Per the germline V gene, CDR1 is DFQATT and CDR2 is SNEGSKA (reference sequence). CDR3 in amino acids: CSARDSSSGLTEELFF. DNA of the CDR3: TGCAGTGCTAGAGATTCGTCTAGCGGATTGACCGAGGAGCTGTTTTTT.

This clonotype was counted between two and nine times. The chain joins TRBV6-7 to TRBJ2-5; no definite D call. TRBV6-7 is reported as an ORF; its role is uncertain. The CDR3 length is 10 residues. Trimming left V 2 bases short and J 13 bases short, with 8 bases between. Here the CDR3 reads CASSYLFLYF. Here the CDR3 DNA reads TGTGCCAGCAGTTACCTATTTTTGTACTTC.

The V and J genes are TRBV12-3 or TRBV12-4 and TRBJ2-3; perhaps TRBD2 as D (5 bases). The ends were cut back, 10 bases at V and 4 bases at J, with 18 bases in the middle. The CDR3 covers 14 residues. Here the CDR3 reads CATGPGGSADTQYF. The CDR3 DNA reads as TGTGCCACCGGGCCTGGCGGTAGCGCAGATACGCAGTATTTT.

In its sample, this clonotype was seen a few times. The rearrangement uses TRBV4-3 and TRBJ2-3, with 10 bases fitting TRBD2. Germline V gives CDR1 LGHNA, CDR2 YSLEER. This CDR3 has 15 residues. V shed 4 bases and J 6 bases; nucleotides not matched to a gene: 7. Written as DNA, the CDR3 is TGCGCCAGCAGCCGGACTAGCGGAAGCGGGGATACGCAGTATTTT. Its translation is CASSRTSGSGDTQYF.

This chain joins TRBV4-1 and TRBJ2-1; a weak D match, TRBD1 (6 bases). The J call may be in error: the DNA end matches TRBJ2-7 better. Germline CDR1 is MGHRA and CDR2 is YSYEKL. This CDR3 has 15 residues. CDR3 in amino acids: CASSRSTGTNYEQYF. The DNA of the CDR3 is TGCGCCAGCAGCCGATCTACAGGGACCAACTACGAGCAGTACTTC.

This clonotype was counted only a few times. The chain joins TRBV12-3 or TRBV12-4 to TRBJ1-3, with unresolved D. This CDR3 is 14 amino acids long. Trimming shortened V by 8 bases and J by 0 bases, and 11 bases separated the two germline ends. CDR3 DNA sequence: TGTGCCAGCGGTTCTTCTGGCTCTGGAAACACCATATATTTT. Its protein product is CASGSSGSGNTIYF.

This CDR3 reads CASSRDRGFDGYTF. The CDR3 DNA reads TGTGCCAGCAGCCGTGACAGGGGGTTCGATGGCTACACCTTC. The chain has TRBV6-6 and TRBJ1-2; 9 bases align to TRBD1. After removal of 6 bases from V and 6 bases from J, the junction contained 8 bases not matched to a gene. The CDR3 has 14 residues. Germline V lookup: CDR1 MNHNY, CDR2 SVGAGI (reference sequence).

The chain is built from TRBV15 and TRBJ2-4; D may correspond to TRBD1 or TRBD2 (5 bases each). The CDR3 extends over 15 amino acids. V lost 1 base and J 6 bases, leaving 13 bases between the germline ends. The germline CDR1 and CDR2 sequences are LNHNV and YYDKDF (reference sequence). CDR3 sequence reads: CATSRGGTSGNIQYF. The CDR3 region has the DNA TGTGCCACCAGCAGAGGGGGGACGTCTGGAAACATTCAGTACTTC.

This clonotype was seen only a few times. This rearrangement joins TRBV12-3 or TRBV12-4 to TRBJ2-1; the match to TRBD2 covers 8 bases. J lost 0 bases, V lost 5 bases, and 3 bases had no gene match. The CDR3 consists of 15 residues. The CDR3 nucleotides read TGTGCCAGCAGTGCCAGCGGGAGCTCCTACAATGAGCAGTTCTTC. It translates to CASSASGSSYNEQFF.

The CDR3: CASSPTSGTGDWRDNQPQHF. DNA of the CDR3: TGTGCCAGCAGCCCGACCTCCGGGACAGGAGATTGGCGGGACAATCAGCCCCAGCATTTT. The chain carries TRBV14 and TRBJ1-5; 8 bases fit TRBD1. This CDR3 region has 20 residues. CDR1 and CDR2 (germline): SGHDN, FVKESK. J was trimmed by 3 bases and V by 4 bases; bases with no gene match: 20.

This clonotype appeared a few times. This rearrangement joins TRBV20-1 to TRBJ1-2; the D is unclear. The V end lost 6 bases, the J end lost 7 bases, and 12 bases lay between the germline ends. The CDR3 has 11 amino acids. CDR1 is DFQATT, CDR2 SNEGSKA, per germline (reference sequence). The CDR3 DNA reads TGCAGTGCCACTCTGGTCGGTGGCTACACCTTC. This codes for CSATLVGGYTF.

As DNA, the CDR3 is TGTGCCAGCAGTTTATCAGGGGGCGATGAAAAACTGTTTTTT. Amino acids: CASSLSGGDEKLFF. The J gene is TRBJ1-4, the V gene TRBV12-3 or TRBV12-4, with 8 bases lining up with TRBD1. The V gene end was trimmed by 2 bases and the J gene end by 6 bases; junction bases not matched to a gene: 2. The CDR3 covers 14 residues.

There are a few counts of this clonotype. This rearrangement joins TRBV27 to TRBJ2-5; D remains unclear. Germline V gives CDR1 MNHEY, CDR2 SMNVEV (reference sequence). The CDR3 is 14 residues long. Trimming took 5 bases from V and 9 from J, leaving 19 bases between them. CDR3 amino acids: CASSPARASRAQYF. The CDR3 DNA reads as TGTGCCAGCAGTCCCGCCCGGGCCTCCCGAGCCCAGTACTTC.

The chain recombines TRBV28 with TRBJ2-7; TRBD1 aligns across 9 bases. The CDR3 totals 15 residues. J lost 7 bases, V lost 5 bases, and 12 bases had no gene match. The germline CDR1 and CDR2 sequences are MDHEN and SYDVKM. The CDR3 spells CASSTAPGQGYEQYF. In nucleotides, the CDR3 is TGTGCCAGCAGTACCGCACCGGGACAGGGTTATGAGCAGTACTTC.